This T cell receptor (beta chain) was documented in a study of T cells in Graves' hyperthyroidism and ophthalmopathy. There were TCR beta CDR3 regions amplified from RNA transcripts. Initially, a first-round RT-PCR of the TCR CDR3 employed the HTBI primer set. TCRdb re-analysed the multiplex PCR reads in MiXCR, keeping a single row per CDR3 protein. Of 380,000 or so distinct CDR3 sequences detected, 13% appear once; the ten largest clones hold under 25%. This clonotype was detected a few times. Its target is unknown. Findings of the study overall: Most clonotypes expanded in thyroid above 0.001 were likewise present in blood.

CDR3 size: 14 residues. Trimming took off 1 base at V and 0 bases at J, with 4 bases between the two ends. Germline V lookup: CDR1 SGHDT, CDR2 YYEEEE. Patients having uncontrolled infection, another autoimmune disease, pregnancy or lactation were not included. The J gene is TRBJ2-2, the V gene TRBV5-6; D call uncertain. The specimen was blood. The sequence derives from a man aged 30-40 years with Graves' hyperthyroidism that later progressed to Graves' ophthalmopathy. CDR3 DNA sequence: TGTGCCAGCAGCTTGTGGACGAACACCGGGGAGCTGTTTTTT. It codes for CASSLWTNTGELFF.